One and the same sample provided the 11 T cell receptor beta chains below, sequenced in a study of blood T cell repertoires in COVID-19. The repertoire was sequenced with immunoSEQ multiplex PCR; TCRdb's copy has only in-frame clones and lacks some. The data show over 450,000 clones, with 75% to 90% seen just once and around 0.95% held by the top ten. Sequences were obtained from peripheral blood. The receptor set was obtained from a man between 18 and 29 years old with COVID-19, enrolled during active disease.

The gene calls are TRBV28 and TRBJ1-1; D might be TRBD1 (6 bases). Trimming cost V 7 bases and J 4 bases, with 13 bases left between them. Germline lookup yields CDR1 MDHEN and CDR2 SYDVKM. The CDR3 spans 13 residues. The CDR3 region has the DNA TGTGCCAGCAAGGGCAGGGGTTCCACTGAAGCTTTCTTT. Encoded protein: CASKGRGSTEAFF.

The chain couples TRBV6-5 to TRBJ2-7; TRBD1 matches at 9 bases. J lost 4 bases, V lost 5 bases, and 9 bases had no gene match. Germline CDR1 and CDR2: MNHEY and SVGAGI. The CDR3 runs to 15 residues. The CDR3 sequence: CASSPPGTGMYEQYF. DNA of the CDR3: TGTGCCAGCAGTCCCCCCGGGACAGGGATGTACGAGCAGTACTTC.

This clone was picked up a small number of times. The CDR3 nucleotides read TGTGCCAGCTCAACTGGACAGGGCGGTAATCAGCCCCAGCATTTT. Amino acids: CASSTGQGGNQPQHF. This chain links TRBV18 with TRBJ1-5; TRBD1 matches 8 bases. Germline V CDR1 and CDR2: KGHSH, LQKENI. CDR3 size: 15 residues. With 5 bases clipped from V and 4 bases from J, the junction kept 7 bases outside the gene matches. Based on the CDR3 plus reference TRBV18 and TRBJ1-5, the full variable domain is NAGVMQNPRHLVRRRGQEARLRCSPMKGHSHVYWYRQLPEEGLKFMVYLQKENIIDESGMPKERFSAEFPKEGPSILRIQQVVRGDSAAYFCASSTGQGGNQPQHFGDGTRLSIL.

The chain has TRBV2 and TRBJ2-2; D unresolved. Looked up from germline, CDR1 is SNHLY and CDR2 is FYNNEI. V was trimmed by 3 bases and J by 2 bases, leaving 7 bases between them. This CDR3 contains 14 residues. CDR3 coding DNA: TGTGCCAGCAGTGAGAACAGCAACACCGGGGAGCTGTTTTTT. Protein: CASSENSNTGELFF.

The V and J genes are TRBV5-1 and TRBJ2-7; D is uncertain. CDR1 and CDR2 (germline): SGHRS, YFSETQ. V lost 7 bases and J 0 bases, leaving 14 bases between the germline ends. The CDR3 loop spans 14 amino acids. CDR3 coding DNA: TGCGCCAGCGCCATCGGGTCCTCCTCCTACGAGCAGTACTTC. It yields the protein CASAIGSSSYEQYF.

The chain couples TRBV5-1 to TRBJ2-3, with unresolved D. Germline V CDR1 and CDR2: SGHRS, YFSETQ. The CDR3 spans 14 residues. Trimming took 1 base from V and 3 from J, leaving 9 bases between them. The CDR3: CASSLSGRTDTQYF. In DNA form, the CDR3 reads TGCGCCAGCAGCTTGAGTGGCAGGACAGATACGCAGTATTTT.

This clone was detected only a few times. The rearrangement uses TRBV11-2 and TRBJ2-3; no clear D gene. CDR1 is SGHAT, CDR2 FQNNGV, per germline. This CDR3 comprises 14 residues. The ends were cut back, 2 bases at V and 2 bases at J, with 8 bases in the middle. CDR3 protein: CASSLSYHTDTQYF. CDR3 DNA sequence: TGTGCCAGCAGCTTATCCTACCACACAGATACGCAGTATTTT.

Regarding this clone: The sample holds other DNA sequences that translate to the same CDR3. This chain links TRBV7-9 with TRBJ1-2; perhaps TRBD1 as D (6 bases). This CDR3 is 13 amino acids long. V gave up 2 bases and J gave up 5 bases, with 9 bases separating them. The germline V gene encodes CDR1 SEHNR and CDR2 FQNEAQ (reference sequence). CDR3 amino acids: CASSLSQGYGYTF. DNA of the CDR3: TGTGCCAGCAGCTTATCTCAGGGGTATGGCTACACCTTC.

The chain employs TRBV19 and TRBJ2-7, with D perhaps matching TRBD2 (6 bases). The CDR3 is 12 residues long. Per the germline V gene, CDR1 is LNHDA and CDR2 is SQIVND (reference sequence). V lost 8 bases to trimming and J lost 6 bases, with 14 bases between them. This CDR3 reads CASSPLSGEQYF. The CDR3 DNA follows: TGTGCCAGTTCACCGCTTAGCGGCGAGCAGTACTTC. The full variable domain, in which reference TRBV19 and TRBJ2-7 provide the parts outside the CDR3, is DGGITQSPKYLFRKEGQNVTLSCEQNLNHDAMYWYRQDPGQGLRLIYYSQIVNDFQKGDIAEGYSVSREKKESFPLTVTSAQKNPTAFYLCASSPLSGEQYFGPGTRLTVT.

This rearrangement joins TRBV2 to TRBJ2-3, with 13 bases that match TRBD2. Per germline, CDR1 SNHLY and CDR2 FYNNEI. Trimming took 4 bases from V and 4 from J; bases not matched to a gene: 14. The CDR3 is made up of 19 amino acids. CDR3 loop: CASSGRTSGRSEVADTQYF. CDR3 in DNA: TGTGCCAGCAGTGGGAGGACTAGCGGGAGATCGGAGGTAGCAGATACGCAGTATTTT.

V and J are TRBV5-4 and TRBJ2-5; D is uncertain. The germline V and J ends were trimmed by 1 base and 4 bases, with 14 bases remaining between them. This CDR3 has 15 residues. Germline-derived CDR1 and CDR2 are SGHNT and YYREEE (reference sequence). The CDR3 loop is CASSLSFGSPETQYF. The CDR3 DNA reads TGTGCCAGCAGCTTGAGTTTCGGGTCCCCAGAGACCCAGTACTTC.